The clone carrying this T cell receptor (beta chain) showed up just a few times. In TCRdb, the 5' RACE reads were re-called with MiXCR into one record per CDR3 protein. The repertoire holds about 530,000 distinct CDR3 sequences, with 13% to 15% as singletons. This specimen comes from a study of identical twins. The V end lost 4 bases, the J end lost 0 bases, and 14 bases lay between the germline ends. The CDR3 runs 16 residues. CDR1 SGHRS and CDR2 YFSETQ come from the germline V gene. The sample also formed part of further work on yellow fever vaccine responses in identical twins.

V is TRBV5-1 and J is TRBJ2-1; maybe TRBD1 (6 bases). Sequences were obtained from CD4+ T cells sorted from blood. This TCR was sampled from a woman aged 18-35 years in good health. In nucleotides, the CDR3 is TGCGCCAGCAGCCCACAGGGCCGAAGCTCCTACAATGAGCAGTTCTTC. This sequence encodes CASSPQGRSSYNEQFF. Full variable domain (outside the CDR3, taken from reference TRBV5-1 and TRBJ2-1): KAGVTQTPRYLIKTRGQQVTLSCSPISGHRSVSWYQQTPGQGLQFLFEYFSETQRNKGNFPGRFSGRQFSNSRSEMNVSTLELGDSALYLCASSPQGRSSYNEQFFGPGTRLTVL.